The TCR beta chain described here comes from a study of PD-1 blockade in classical Hodgkin lymphoma. Findings and caveats of the study: Exclusion applied to patients who initiated nivolumab less than 1 year following ASCT. Complete responders possessed baseline diversity comparable to newly diagnosed patients. The study reported lower baseline TCR diversity in newly diagnosed patients than in healthy donors. The drivers behind the repertoire differences, possibly disease activity or prior therapy, remain undefined.

Each patient's relapse followed autologous stem cell transplantation, and brentuximab vedotin exposure varied. This CDR3 has 14 amino acids. In germline, CDR1 is MNHEY, CDR2 SVGAGI. Germline trimming cut 7 bases from V and 8 bases from J; bases unmatched to any gene: 8. Data came from immunoSEQ multiplex PCR; TCRdb stores just in-frame clones and leaves some out. Of 45,000 to 65,000 clones listed, around 67% are singletons. Notes on this clone: Its antigen is still unknown.

Sequenced material: peripheral blood mononuclear cells (PBMCs), taken before the second cycle of nivolumab. The source is a human donor with classical Hodgkin lymphoma. The chain recombines TRBV6-5 with TRBJ1-4, with 9 bases fitting TRBD1. CDR3 sequence reads: CASTSTGGGEKLFF. In DNA form, the CDR3 reads TGTGCCAGCACGTCGACAGGGGGAGGCGAAAAACTGTTTTTT.